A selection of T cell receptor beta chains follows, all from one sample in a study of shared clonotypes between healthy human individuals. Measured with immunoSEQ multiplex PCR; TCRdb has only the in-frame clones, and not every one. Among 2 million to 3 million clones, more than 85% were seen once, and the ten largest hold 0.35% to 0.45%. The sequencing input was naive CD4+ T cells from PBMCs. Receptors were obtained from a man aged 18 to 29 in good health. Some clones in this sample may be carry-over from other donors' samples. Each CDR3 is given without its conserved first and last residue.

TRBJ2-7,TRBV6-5,ASSYSRGAYEQY
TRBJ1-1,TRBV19,ASSRSDRGWTEAF
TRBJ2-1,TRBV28,ASFTSGSVREQF
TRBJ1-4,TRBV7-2,ASSSNKAGGYEKLF
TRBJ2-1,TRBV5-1,ASSLIAGRDYNEQF
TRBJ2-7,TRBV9,ASSSGGGAGYEQY
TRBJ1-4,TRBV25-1,ASSERPGKAQTNEKLF
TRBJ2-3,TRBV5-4,ASSWDSNSLSTDTQY
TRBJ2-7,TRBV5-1,ASSPGTGPSYEQY
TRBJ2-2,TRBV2,ASSGWTSGTGELF
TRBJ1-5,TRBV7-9,ASSPSDRGNQPQH
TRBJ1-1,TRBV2,ASRATPATEAF
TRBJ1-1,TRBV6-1,ASSGYGQGAPMNTEAF
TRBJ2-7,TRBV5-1,ASSAGRSYYEQY
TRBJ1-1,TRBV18,ASSPPPAMNTEAF
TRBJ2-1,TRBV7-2,ASSTRQGPGDEQF
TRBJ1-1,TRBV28,ASSPHRGTGVTEAF
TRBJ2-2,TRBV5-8,ASSLGGTTGELF
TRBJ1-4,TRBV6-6,ASNQRQGGEKLF
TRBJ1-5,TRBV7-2,ASSLTRNSNQPQH
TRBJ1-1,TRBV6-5,ASSPPGGRGTEAF
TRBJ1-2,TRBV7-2,ASSLEPGQGGYT
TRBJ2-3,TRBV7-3,ASSSRGGSDTQY
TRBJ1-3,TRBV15,ATSRYQATGNTIY
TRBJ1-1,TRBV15,ATSREGADNTEAF
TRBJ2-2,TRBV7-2,ASARDSNTGELF
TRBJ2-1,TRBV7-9,ASSSTGGGSYNEQF
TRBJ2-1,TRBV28,ASSLWSREDEQF
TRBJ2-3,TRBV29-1,SASGLAGEGWDTDTQY
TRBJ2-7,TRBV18,ASSTGTGKGEQY
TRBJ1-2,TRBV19,ASSIPDTGNYGYT
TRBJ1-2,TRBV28,ASQQWNTNYGYT
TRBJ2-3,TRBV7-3,ASSLTGGEDTQY
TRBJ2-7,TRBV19,ASSTRGWSYEQY
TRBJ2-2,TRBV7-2,ASSFYVGNTGELF
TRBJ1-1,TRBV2,ASRGTGTATNTEAF
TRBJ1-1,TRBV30,AWSSDSTEAF
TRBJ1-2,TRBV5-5,ASSFTPGPYGYT
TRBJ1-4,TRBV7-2,ASSFNGADGEKLF
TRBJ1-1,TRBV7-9,ASSVSYTEAF
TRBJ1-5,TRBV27,ASSYRAPWGNQPQH
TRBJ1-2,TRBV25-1,ASSPQGGQLEGYT
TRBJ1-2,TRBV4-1,ASSQPGRRPGYT
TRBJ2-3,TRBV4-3,ASSQEWAGGIYTQY
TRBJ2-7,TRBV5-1,ASSVGQSDTYEQY
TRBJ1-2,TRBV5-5,ASSWGGQGNYGYT
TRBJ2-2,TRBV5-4,ASSLASRGNTGELF
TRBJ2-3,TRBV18,ASSPGTLAGIDTQY
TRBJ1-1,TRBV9,ASSGAVRAEAF
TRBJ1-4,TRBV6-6,ASRDPTGDSNEKLF
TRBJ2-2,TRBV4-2,ASSQDPRNTGELF
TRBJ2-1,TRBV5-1,ASSPRTGESNEQF
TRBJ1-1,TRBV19,ASSPARGFSEAF
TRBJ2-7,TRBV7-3,ASSPGQGRYEQY
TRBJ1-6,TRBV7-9,ASSSQNAYNSPLH